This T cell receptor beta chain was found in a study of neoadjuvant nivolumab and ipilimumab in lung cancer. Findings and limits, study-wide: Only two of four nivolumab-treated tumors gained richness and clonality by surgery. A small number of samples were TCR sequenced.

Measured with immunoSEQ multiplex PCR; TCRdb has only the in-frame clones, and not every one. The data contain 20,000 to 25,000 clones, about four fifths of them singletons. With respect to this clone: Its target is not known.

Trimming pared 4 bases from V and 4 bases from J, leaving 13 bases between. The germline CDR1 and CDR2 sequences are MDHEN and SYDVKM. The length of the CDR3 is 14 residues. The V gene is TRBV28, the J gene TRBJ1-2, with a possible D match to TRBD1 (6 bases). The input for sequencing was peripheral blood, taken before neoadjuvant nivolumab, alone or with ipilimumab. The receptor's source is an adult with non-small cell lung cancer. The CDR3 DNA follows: TGTGCCAGCAGTTCGCAACAGGGATTCTATGGCTACACCTTC. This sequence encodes CASSSQQGFYGYTF.